A single sample is the source of the 29 T cell receptor beta chains below, sequenced in a study of monozygotic twins with inflammatory bowel disease. TCRdb re-called the 5' RACE reads; every CDR3 protein appears as one record, without DNA. Its table records over 90,000 distinct CDR3 sequences. Sequencing was carried out using blood. The receptors were sampled from a human donor with ulcerative colitis or Crohn's disease, or a healthy co-twin of an affected twin (not recorded which).

The chain uses TRBV27 and TRBJ2-6; as DNA is missing, the TRBD1 call by TCRdb cannot be tested. The germline V gene encodes CDR1 MNHEY and CDR2 SMNVEV (reference sequence). CDR3 length: 17 amino acids. CDR3 region: CASSGGGHFSGANVLTF.

This chain connects TRBV7-9 to TRBJ2-5; without DNA, the TCRdb call of TRBD1 cannot be checked. CDR1 and CDR2 from the germline V gene are SEHNR and FQNEAQ (reference sequence). There are 14 residues in the CDR3. The CDR3 loop is CASLGQGELETQYF.

The chain is built from TRBV7-8 and TRBJ1-6; there is no DNA to check the TCRdb D call of TRBD1. CDR1 is SGHVS and CDR2 is FQNEAQ in the germline V gene. The CDR3 spans 15 residues. The CDR3 sequence is CASSSTGGQNSPLHF.

The V call is TRBV3-1, the J call TRBJ2-1. The CDR3 spans 13 residues. The germline gives CDR1 LGHDT, CDR2 YNNKEL (reference sequence). The CDR3 loop reads CASSQEDRRWQFF.

This chain joins TRBV18 and TRBJ1-1. This CDR3 is built from 15 residues. The germline gives CDR1 KGHSH, CDR2 LQKENI. CDR3: CASSPADRMNTEAFF.

J is TRBJ2-2 and V is TRBV11-2; TCRdb gives TRBD1 as the D gene, but with no DNA this cannot be confirmed. This CDR3 contains 15 residues. Germline V gene lookup returns CDR1 SGHAT and CDR2 FQNNGV. CDR3 residues: CASSYRTGGPGELFF.

The chain uses TRBV20-1 and TRBJ1-5; TCRdb names TRBD1, which stays unverified in the absence of DNA. The CDR3 is 14 amino acids. Germline V gene lookup returns CDR1 DFQATT and CDR2 SNEGSKA (reference sequence). This CDR3 is CSARSDSINQPQHF.

The V gene is TRBV20-1, the J gene TRBJ2-1; TCRdb's D gene call, TRBD2, goes unchecked for lack of DNA. The CDR3 is 15 amino acids. Looked up from germline, CDR1 is DFQATT and CDR2 is SNEGSKA (reference sequence). The CDR3 here is CSVRLPGLAANEQFF.

The chain employs TRBV6-1 and TRBJ1-6; TCRdb calls TRBD1, which cannot be checked without DNA. The CDR3 sequence is 14 residues long. The germline V gene encodes CDR1 MNHNS and CDR2 SASEGT. The CDR3 loop is CASSESTGSAPLHF.

V and J are TRBV5-1 and TRBJ2-2. Germline V lookup: CDR1 SGHRS, CDR2 YFSETQ. The CDR3 is made up of 13 amino acids. The chain's CDR3 is CATTRVNTGELFF.

This chain connects TRBV5-6 to TRBJ2-3; without DNA, the TCRdb call of TRBD1 cannot be checked. This CDR3 is built from 14 residues. CDR1 and CDR2 from the germline V gene are SGHDT and YYEEEE. This CDR3 is CASSSPPTPDTQYF.

This chain connects TRBV18 to TRBJ2-7; TCRdb selects TRBD1, and the lack of DNA leaves this call unchecked. This CDR3 region has 14 residues. Looked up from germline, CDR1 is KGHSH and CDR2 is LQKENI. CDR3 sequence: CASSPGTGNYEQYF.

The CDR3 loop is CASSLKTTSGGRGLADTQYF. The chain carries TRBV7-3 and TRBJ2-3; absent DNA, TCRdb's TRBD2 call cannot be checked. This CDR3 has 20 residues. Germline V gene data show CDR1 as SGHTA and CDR2 as FQGTGA.

The CDR3 is CASSLVRTGLQETQYF. The gene calls are TRBV7-2 and TRBJ2-5; TCRdb's assignment of TRBD2 cannot be checked, as there is no DNA. This CDR3 has 16 amino acids. In germline, CDR1 is SGHTA, CDR2 FQGNSA.

V is TRBV18 and J is TRBJ2-5; TCRdb gives TRBD1 as the D gene, but with no DNA this cannot be confirmed. This CDR3 comprises 14 residues. Germline V gene data show CDR1 as KGHSH and CDR2 as LQKENI. CDR3: CASSLSQRQETQYF.

The V gene is TRBV7-9, the J gene TRBJ2-3; TCRdb picks TRBD1, but there is no DNA to check that call. There are 16 residues in the CDR3. In germline, CDR1 is SEHNR, CDR2 FQNEAQ (reference sequence). The CDR3 sequence: CASSLRDGTSTDTQYF.

J is TRBJ1-3 and V is TRBV19; without DNA, the TCRdb call of TRBD1 cannot be checked. The CDR3 covers 15 residues. Germline V gives CDR1 LNHDA, CDR2 SQIVND (reference sequence). CDR3 residues: CASSPGQSPGNTIYF.

The V and J genes are TRBV4-3 and TRBJ2-3. The CDR3 consists of 16 residues. CDR1 and CDR2 from the germline V gene are LGHNA and YSLEER. The CDR3 region is CASSQGAGLVTDTQYF.

The chain uses TRBV5-1 and TRBJ1-2; TCRdb's D call, TRBD1, is unchecked because there is no DNA. This CDR3 region has 14 residues. Germline CDR1 is SGHRS and CDR2 is YFSETQ. CDR3 in amino acids: CASSLAPGSYGYTF.

This chain connects TRBV7-9 to TRBJ2-2; TCRdb gives TRBD1 as the D gene, but with no DNA this cannot be confirmed. CDR3 length: 17 residues. Germline CDR1 and CDR2: SEHNR and FQNEAQ (reference sequence). CDR3 sequence: CASSLGVGAARTGELFF.

This chain links TRBV6-1 with TRBJ2-2. CDR1 is MNHNS and CDR2 is SASEGT in the germline V gene. This CDR3 contains 13 residues. CDR3: CASSVEVFGELFF.

V and J are TRBV6-6 and TRBJ1-6; the D call from TCRdb, TRBD1, cannot be confirmed without DNA. This CDR3 comprises 13 residues. Germline V lookup: CDR1 MNHNY, CDR2 SVGAGI (reference sequence). The CDR3 spells CASSYRARSPLHF.

The CDR3 spells CASSLLAGGYTGELFF. The chain links TRBV7-2 to TRBJ2-2; absent DNA, TCRdb's TRBD2 call cannot be checked. Germline V CDR1 and CDR2: SGHTA, FQGNSA. This CDR3 region has 16 residues.

CDR3 sequence: CASSVIRGPTSGGYEQYF. The chain has TRBV27 and TRBJ2-7; TCRdb proposes TRBD2, but this gene call is untestable without DNA. The CDR3 extends over 18 amino acids. Germline V gene lookup returns CDR1 MNHEY and CDR2 SMNVEV (reference sequence).

The chain recombines TRBV12-3 or TRBV12-4 with TRBJ2-1. This CDR3 contains 13 residues. The CDR3 protein is CASSYWLDNEQFF.

The chain couples TRBV28 to TRBJ2-7; the TCRdb D gene call, TRBD1, has no DNA to confirm it. The CDR3 is made up of 16 amino acids. Germline-derived CDR1 and CDR2 are MDHEN and SYDVKM. The CDR3 here is CASSLTWTGKSYEQYF.

V usage is TRBV5-6 and J usage is TRBJ1-2; the D gene TCRdb calls, TRBD1, cannot be checked with no DNA. The germline CDR1 and CDR2 sequences are SGHDT and YYEEEE. This CDR3 is 16 amino acids long. CDR3: CASSPGQGAFPYGYTF.

The chain employs TRBV20-1 and TRBJ1-2; TCRdb names TRBD1, which stays unverified in the absence of DNA. CDR1 is DFQATT and CDR2 is SNEGSKA in the germline V gene (reference sequence). The CDR3 runs to 14 residues. The CDR3 reads CSARGGPANYGYTF.

CDR3 sequence: CASSTMYLPVQYF. V gene TRBV5-6 combines with J gene TRBJ2-4. Germline V CDR1 and CDR2: SGHDT, YYEEEE. The CDR3 sequence is 13 residues long.